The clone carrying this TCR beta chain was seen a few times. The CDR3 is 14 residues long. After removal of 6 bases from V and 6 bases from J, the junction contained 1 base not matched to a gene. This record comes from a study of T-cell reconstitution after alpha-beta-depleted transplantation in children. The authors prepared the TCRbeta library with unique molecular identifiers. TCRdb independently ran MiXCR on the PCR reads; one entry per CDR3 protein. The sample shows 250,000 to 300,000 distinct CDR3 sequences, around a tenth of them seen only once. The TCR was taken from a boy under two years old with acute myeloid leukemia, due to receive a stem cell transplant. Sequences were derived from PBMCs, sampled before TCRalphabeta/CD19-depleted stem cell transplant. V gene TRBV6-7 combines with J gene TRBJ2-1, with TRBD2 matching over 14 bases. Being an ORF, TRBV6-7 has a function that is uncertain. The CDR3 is CASRGTSGSNEQFF. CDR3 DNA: TGTGCCAGCAGGGGGACTAGCGGGAGCAATGAGCAGTTCTTC.